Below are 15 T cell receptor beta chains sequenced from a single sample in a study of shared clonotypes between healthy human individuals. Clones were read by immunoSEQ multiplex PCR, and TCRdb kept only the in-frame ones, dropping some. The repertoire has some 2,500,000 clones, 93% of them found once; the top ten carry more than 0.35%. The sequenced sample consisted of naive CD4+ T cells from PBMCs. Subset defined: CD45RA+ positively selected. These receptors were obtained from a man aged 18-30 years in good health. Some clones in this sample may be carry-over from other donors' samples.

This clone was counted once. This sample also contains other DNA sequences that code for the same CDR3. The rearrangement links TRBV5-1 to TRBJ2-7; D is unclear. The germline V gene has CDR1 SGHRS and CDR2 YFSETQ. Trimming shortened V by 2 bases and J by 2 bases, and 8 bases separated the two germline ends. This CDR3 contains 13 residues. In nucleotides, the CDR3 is TGCGCCAGCAGCTTCGATGGCACCTACGAGCAGTACTTC. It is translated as CASSFDGTYEQYF.

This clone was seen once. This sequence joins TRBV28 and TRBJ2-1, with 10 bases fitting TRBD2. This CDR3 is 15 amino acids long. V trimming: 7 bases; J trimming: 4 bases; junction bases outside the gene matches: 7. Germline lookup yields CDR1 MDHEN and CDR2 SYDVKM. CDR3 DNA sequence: TGTGCCAGCACCCGAACTAGCGGGGCTTACAATGAGCAGTTCTTC. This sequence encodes CASTRTSGAYNEQFF.

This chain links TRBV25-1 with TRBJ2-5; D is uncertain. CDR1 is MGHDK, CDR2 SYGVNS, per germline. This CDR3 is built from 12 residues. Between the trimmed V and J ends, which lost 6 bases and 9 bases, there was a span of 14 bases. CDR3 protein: CASRYRVGSQYF. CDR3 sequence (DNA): TGTGCCAGCAGGTATCGTGTAGGGTCCCAGTACTTC. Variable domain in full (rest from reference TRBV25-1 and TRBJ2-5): EADIYQTPRYLVIGTGKKITLECSQTMGHDKMYWYQQDPGMELHLIHYSYGVNSTEKGDLSSESTVSRIRTEHFPLTLESARPSHTSQYLCASRYRVGSQYFGPGTRLLVL.

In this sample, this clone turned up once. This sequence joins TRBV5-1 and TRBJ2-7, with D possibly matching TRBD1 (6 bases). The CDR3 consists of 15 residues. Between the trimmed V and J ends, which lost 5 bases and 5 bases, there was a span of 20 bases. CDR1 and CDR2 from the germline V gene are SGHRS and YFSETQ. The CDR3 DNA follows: TGCGCCAGCAGTTACCAGGTGGGGGCTAAGGACGAGCAGTACTTC. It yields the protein CASSYQVGAKDEQYF.

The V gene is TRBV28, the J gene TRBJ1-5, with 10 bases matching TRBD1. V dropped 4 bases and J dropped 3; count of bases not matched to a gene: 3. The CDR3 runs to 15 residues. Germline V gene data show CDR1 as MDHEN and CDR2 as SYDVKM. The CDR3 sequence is CASSSGQGDNQPQHF. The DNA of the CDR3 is TGTGCCAGCAGTTCCGGACAGGGGGACAATCAGCCCCAGCATTTT. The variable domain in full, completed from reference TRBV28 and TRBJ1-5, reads DVKVTQSSRYLVKRTGEKVFLECVQDMDHENMFWYRQDPGLGLRLIYFSYDVKMKEKGDIPEGYSVSREKKERFSLILESASTNQTSMYLCASSSGQGDNQPQHFGDGTRLSIL.

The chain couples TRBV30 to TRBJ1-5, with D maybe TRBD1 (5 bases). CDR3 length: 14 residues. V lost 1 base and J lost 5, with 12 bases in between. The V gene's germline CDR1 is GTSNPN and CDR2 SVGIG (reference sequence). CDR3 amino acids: CAWSEGTTDQPQHF. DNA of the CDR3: TGTGCCTGGAGTGAAGGGACCACCGATCAGCCCCAGCATTTT. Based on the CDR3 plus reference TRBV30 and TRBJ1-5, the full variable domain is SQTIHQWPATLVQPVGSPLSLECTVEGTSNPNLYWYRQAAGRGLQLLFYSVGIGQISSEVPQNLSASRPQDRQFILSSKKLLLSDSGFYLCAWSEGTTDQPQHFGDGTRLSIL.

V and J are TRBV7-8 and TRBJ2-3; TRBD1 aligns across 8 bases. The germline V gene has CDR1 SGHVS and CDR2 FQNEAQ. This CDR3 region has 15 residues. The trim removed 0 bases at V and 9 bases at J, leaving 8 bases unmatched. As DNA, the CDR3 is TGTGCCAGCAGCTTAGCGCCCAGGGGGCCGCCCACGCAGTATTTT. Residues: CASSLAPRGPPTQYF.

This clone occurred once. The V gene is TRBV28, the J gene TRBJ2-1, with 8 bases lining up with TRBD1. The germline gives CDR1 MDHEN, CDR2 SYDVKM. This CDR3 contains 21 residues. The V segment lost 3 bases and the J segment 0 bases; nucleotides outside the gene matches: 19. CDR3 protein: CASSFTEQGVGLPFSYNEQFF. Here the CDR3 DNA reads TGTGCCAGCAGTTTTACGGAACAGGGGGTTGGGTTACCTTTCTCCTACAATGAGCAGTTCTTC.

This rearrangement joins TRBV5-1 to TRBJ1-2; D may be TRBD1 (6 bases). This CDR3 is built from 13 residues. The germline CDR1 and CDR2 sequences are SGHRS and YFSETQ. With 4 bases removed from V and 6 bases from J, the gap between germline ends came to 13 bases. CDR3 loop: CASSPTGSDGYTF. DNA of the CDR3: TGCGCCAGCAGCCCGACAGGATCGGATGGCTACACCTTC.

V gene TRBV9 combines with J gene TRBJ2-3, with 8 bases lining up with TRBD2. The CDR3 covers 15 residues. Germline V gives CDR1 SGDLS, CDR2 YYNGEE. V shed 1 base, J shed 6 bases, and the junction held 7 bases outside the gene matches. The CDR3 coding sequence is TGTGCCAGCAGCGTAACGGCGGGAGGTTTTGATACGCAGTATTTT. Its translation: CASSVTAGGFDTQYF.

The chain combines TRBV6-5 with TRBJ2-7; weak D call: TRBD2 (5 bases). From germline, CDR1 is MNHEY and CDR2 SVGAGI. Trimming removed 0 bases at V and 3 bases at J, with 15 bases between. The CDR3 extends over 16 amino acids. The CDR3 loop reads CASSYSLLGPIYEQYF. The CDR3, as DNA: TGTGCCAGCAGTTACTCATTACTAGGGCCGATCTACGAGCAGTACTTC.

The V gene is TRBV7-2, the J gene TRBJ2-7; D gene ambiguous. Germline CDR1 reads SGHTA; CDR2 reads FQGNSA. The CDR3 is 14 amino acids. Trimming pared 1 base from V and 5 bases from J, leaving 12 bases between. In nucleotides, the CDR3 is TGTGCCAGCAGCTTAGTTCCGGCGCGCCACGAGCAGTACTTC. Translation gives CASSLVPARHEQYF.

The chain's CDR3 is CASSPVILDYGYTF. The CDR3 DNA reads TGTGCCAGCTCACCAGTTATTCTCGACTATGGCTACACCTTC. This sequence joins TRBV18 and TRBJ1-2; D unresolved. Trimming cost V 2 bases and J 3 bases, with 10 bases left between them. The length of the CDR3 is 14 residues. Germline V CDR1 and CDR2: KGHSH, LQKENI. The full variable domain, completed using reference TRBV18 and TRBJ1-2, is NAGVMQNPRHLVRRRGQEARLRCSPMKGHSHVYWYRQLPEEGLKFMVYLQKENIIDESGMPKERFSAEFPKEGPSILRIQQVVRGDSAAYFCASSPVILDYGYTFGSGTRLTVV.

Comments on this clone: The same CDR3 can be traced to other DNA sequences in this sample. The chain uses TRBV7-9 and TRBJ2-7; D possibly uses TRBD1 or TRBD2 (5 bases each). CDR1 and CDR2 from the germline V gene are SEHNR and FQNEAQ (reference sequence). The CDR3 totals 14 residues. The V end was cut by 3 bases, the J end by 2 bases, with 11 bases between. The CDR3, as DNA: TGTGCCAGCAGCTTGGGTGGGGGAACCTACGAGCAGTACTTC. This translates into CASSLGGGTYEQYF.

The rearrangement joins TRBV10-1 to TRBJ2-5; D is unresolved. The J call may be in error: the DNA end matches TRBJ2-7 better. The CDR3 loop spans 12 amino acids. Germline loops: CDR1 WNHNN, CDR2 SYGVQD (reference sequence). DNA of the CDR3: TGCGCCAGCACCCAGAGGTCCTACGAGCAGTACTTC. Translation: CASTQRSYEQYF.